These T cell receptor beta chains were read from a single sample in a study of shared clonotypes between healthy human individuals. Here immunoSEQ multiplex PCR was the method, and the copy in TCRdb shows in-frame clones only, minus some. Among around 510,000 clones listed, around 76% were seen once. The sample was PBMCs. Receptor source: a woman aged 35 to 49 in good health. Some clones in this sample may be carry-over from other donors' samples. The CDR3 runs from the conserved cysteine through the conserved F or W. The D gene is left open where the match is weak. Clone size appears in some rows only: once, few, many, or a class for an expanded clone.

TRBD1	NA	TRBV5-1	TRBJ1-1	CASSLTGANTEAFF	TGCGCCAGCAGCTTGACAGGGGCGAACACTGAAGCTTTCTTT
NA	NA	TRBV10-1	TRBJ2-4	CASSRLGENIQYF	TGCGCCAGCAGTAGACTAGGGGAAAACATTCAGTACTTC
TRBD1	NA	TRBV19	TRBJ2-1	CASSPGVGTGSLGEQFF	TGTGCCAGTAGCCCTGGGGTTGGGACAGGGTCGCTCGGTGAGCAGTTCTTC
NA	NA	TRBV6-4	TRBJ2-7	CASSDSRAGRGYEQYF	TGTGCCAGCAGTGACTCGAGAGCAGGGAGAGGGTACGAGCAGTACTTC
TRBD1	NA	TRBV2	TRBJ1-1	CASSAGQGVNTEAFF	TGTGCCAGCAGTGCCGGACAGGGAGTGAACACTGAAGCTTTCTTT
TRBD2	NA	TRBV5-4	TRBJ2-1	CASSKGLAVYNEQFF	TGTGCCAGCAGCAAGGGACTAGCGGTCTACAATGAGCAGTTCTTC
NA	many	TRBV2	TRBJ1-1	CASSESIRGNTEAFF	TGTGCCAGCAGTGAAAGCATTCGGGGGAACACTGAAGCTTTCTTT
TRBD1	NA	TRBV19	TRBJ1-5	CASSLTGVGNQPQHF	TGTGCCAGTAGCTTGACAGGGGTGGGCAATCAGCCCCAGCATTTT
NA	NA	TRBV5-6	TRBJ2-3	CASSPWDSRTLTDTQYF	TGTGCCAGCAGCCCGTGGGACTCTAGAACACTCACAGATACGCAGTATTTT
NA	NA	TRBV4-3	TRBJ2-1	CASSQGDFPYNEQFF	TGCGCCAGCAGCCAAGGGGACTTCCCCTACAATGAGCAGTTCTTC
NA	NA	TRBV19	TRBJ1-5	CASSTVAGTGSQHF	TGTGCCAGTAGTACCGTTGCGGGGACGGGTTCCCAGCATTTT
NA	NA	TRBV7-9	TRBJ1-2	CASSHRDPESYGYTF	TGTGCCAGCAGCCATAGGGACCCGGAGAGCTATGGCTACACCTTC
NA	few	TRBV5-1	TRBJ1-1	CASSLMGNTEAFF	TGCGCCAGCAGCTTGATGGGGAACACTGAAGCTTTCTTT
NA	NA	TRBV28	TRBJ2-1	CASSFSLANYNEQFF	TGTGCCAGCAGTTTTAGTCTAGCGAATTACAATGAGCAGTTCTTC
NA	NA	TRBV11-2	TRBJ2-5	CASSLEGTGAGETQYF	TGTGCCAGCAGCTTAGAAGGAACGGGGGCCGGAGAGACCCAGTACTTC
NA	NA	TRBV28	TRBJ1-3	CASRGYSPGNTIYF	TGTGCCAGCAGAGGGTATTCCCCTGGAAACACCATATATTTT
TRBD1	NA	TRBV6-6	TRBJ1-4	CASSSQTGFNEKLFF	TGTGCCAGCAGTTCCCAGACAGGGTTTAATGAAAAACTGTTTTTT
TRBD2	few	TRBV27	TRBJ2-7	CASSIKTSSYEQYF	TGTGCCAGCAGTATCAAGACTAGCTCATACGAGCAGTACTTC
NA	NA	TRBV27	TRBJ1-1	CASTPLLGGGTEAFF	TGTGCCAGCACGCCTCTCCTGGGGGGCGGCACTGAAGCTTTCTTT
NA	NA	TRBV2	TRBJ1-2	CASSLGQNYGYTF	TGTGCCAGCAGCCTGGGACAAAACTATGGCTACACCTTC
NA	NA	TRBV14	TRBJ2-7	CASSQVGGTLRRGEQYF	TGTGCCAGCAGCCAAGTGGGGGGTACCCTTCGACGGGGCGAGCAGTACTTC
NA	once	TRBV27	TRBJ1-1	CASSRAGTPGVFFVFEAFF	TGTGCCAGCAGCCGCGCCGGGACACCCGGGGTTTTTTTTGTTTTTGAAGCTTTCTTT
NA	NA	TRBV5-1	TRBJ2-5	CASSFLTGDQETQYF	TGCGCCAGCAGCTTCCTAACGGGAGACCAAGAGACCCAGTACTTC
TRBD2	NA	TRBV7-7	TRBJ2-1	CASSLGAGEYNEQFF	TGTGCCAGCAGCTTAGGAGCGGGAGAGTACAATGAGCAGTTCTTC
TRBD1	NA	TRBV6-1	TRBJ2-7	CASSEEPGGGYEQYF	TGTGCCAGCAGTGAAGAACCAGGGGGCGGCTACGAGCAGTACTTC
NA	NA	TRBV5-6	TRBJ1-1	CASSLVPAGSRDTEAFF	TGTGCCAGCAGCTTGGTGCCGGCGGGGTCTAGGGACACTGAAGCTTTCTTT
TRBD2	NA	TRBV29-1	TRBJ2-7	CSALAGGPMHEQYF	TGCAGCGCCCTAGCGGGAGGGCCAATGCACGAGCAGTACTTC
NA	NA	TRBV7-3	TRBJ2-7	CASSSAGTPTSEQYF	TGTGCCAGCAGCTCAGCCGGGACCCCGACCTCCGAGCAGTACTTC